This T cell receptor beta chain originates from a study of T cells in Graves' hyperthyroidism and ophthalmopathy. Findings of the study overall: The model's output predicted ophthalmopathy at a median of around 6.9 months prior to onset.

TCR beta CDR3 sequences were amplified from RNA transcripts. When the TCR CDR3 underwent first-round RT-PCR, the HTBI primer set was used. Via MiXCR, TCRdb re-called the multiplex PCR reads, giving one row per CDR3 protein. The sample shows 690,000 or so distinct CDR3 sequences, under 20% of them seen only once. This clonotype has more than one count but fewer than ten. Its specificity is not known. Uncontrolled infection, other autoimmune disease, pregnancy or lactation excluded patients. Ahead of any ophthalmopathy symptoms, the blood sample was obtained at the first diagnosis of hyperthyroidism. Trimming pared 0 bases from V and 7 bases from J, leaving 10 bases between. Germline V lookup: CDR1 MNHEY, CDR2 SVGEGT. The CDR3 totals 14 residues.

This receptor was taken from a woman aged 45-60 years with Graves' hyperthyroidism that later progressed to Graves' ophthalmopathy. The chain couples TRBV6-2 or TRBV6-3 to TRBJ1-5; unclear D gene. Sample: blood. The CDR3 sequence: CASSYSNSGQPQHF. In DNA form, the CDR3 reads TGTGCCAGCAGTTACTCGAATTCGGGGCAGCCCCAGCATTTT.